This T cell receptor beta chain was profiled in a study of blood T cell repertoires in COVID-19. Study overall: Sources were T cells, B-cell-depleted T cells, or PBMCs; the material itself was cDNA or gDNA.

Sequencing used immunoSEQ multiplex PCR; TCRdb keeps in-frame clones, though not all of them. Counted here are about 160,000 clones, 85% occurring once; the ten biggest clones make up approximately 3%. Per the germline V gene, CDR1 is SGHTA and CDR2 is FQGNSA. V shed 6 bases and J shed 6 bases, with 17 bases lying between them. The CDR3 runs 14 residues. The V call is TRBV7-2, the J call TRBJ1-2; TRBD1 might be the D (6 bases). The receptor was isolated from a human donor with acute or convalescent COVID-19. The donor label of this sample is uncertain. Sequencing input: peripheral blood. The CDR3 spells CASSFKQGVNGYTF. The DNA of the CDR3 is TGTGCCAGCAGTTTCAAACAGGGAGTCAATGGCTACACCTTC.